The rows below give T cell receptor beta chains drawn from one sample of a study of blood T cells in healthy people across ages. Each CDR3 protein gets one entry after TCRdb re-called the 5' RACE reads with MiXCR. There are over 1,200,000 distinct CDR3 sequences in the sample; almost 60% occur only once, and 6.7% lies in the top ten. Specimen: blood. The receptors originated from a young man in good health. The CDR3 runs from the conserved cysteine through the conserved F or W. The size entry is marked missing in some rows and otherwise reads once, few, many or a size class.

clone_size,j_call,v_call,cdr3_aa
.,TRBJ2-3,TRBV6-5,CASSPQGAPQYF
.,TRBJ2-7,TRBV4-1,CASSHLDRRQQYF
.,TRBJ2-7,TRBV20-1,CSAAKGYF
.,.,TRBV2,CASSEGSSGNSLYRLNEQYF
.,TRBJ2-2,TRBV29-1,CSVARAPNTGELFF
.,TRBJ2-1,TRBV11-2,CASSAPTSYNEQFF
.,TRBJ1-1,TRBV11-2,CASSSRQGAPTEAFF
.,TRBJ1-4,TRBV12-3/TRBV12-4,CASSFSNEKLFF
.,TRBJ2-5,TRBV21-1,CASATTSGGKETQYF
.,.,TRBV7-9,CASSPRGGISSRGEQYF
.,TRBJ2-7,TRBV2,CASSPRPRVEQYF
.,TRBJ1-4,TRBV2,CASVGTVTNEKLFF
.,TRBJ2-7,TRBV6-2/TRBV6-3,CASMQGSYEQYF
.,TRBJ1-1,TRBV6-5,CASSYSTVLNEAFF
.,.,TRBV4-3,CASSPTTSGTYEQYF
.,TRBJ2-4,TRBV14,CASSHGRHIQYF
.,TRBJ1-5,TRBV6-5,CASMRQGRRGQPQHF
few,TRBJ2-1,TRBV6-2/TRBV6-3,CASRAGEQFF
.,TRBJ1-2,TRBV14,CASSQLGPGSYTF
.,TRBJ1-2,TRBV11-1,CASSYPGMYGYTF
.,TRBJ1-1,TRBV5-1,CASSLGIALNTEAFF
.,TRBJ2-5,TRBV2,CARTRPYNEQYF
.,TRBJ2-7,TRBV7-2,CASSMLVSSYEQYF
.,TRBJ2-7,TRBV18,CASSPPDSHFEQYF
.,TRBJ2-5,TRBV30,CAWSPDIQETQYF
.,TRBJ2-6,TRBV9,CASSVDLSGANVLTF
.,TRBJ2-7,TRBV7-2,CASSLMIAGTGYSYEQYF
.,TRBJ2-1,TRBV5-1,CASSLFRDNYNEQFF
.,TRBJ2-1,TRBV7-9,CASSEGQRGNEQFF
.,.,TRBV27,CASSTEGQGALYEQYF
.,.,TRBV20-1,CSARGAGISYNEQYF